This T cell receptor beta chain was sequenced for a study of shared clonotypes between healthy human individuals. General observations from the study: Researchers sampled blood only, noting tissue repertoires likely differ.

CDR1 SGHNT and CDR2 YYREEE come from the germline V gene (reference sequence). The CDR3 contains 15 residues. Trimming removed 5 bases from V and 2 bases from J, with 15 bases in between. Profiling relied on immunoSEQ multiplex PCR, and the TCRdb table lists in-frame clones only, not all of them. The sample includes a few million clones, under 97% of them seen just once. About this clone itself: Its antigen is as yet unknown.

Sample: naive CD4+ T cells sorted from blood. This sample's subset: CD45RA+ positively selected. J is TRBJ2-3 and V is TRBV5-4; D perhaps matches TRBD2 (5 bases). The receptor was isolated from a man aged 18 to 29 in good health. DNA of the CDR3: TGTGCCAGCAGACGGGATTTAGGGTTCACAGATACGCAGTATTTT. Translation: CASRRDLGFTDTQYF.